Below, 32 T cell receptor beta chains from the same sample are listed, as sequenced in a study of cytomegalovirus exposure and HLA in healthy donors. The primer mix had 60 Vbeta and 13 Jbeta primers. The assay was immunoSEQ multiplex PCR, and TCRdb's table has in-frame clones only and misses some. The sample holds around 300,000 clones; 85% to 90% are singletons and the top ten take approximately 2%. Sequenced material: PBMCs. All receptors derive from a woman younger than 35 in good health and CMV-seronegative.

A remark on this clone: Additional DNA sequences in this sample encode the identical CDR3. This sequence joins TRBV6-5 and TRBJ1-2, with a tentative D call TRBD1 (6 bases). This CDR3 comprises 13 residues. The germline V gene encodes CDR1 MNHEY and CDR2 SVGAGI. V was shortened by 0 bases and J by 8 bases, with 10 bases between the two germline ends. CDR3 sequence (DNA): TGTGCCAGCAGTTACTCACAGGGAAAGGGCTACACCTTC. Translation gives CASSYSQGKGYTF.

The chain couples TRBV9 to TRBJ1-1, with D perhaps matching TRBD1 (5 bases). CDR3 length: 13 residues. Trimming left V 4 bases short and J 5 bases short, with 12 bases between. CDR1 SGDLS and CDR2 YYNGEE come from the germline V gene. CDR3 amino acids: CASSSSGVTEAFF. Written as DNA, the CDR3 is TGTGCCAGCAGCTCCTCGGGGGTAACTGAAGCTTTCTTT.

The chain links TRBV10-3 to TRBJ2-7; D is ambiguous. The CDR3 spans 16 residues. CDR1 ENHRY and CDR2 SYGVKD come from the germline V gene. Trimming left V 0 bases short and J 0 bases short, with 12 bases between. The CDR3 here is CAISESMAQFSYEQYF. CDR3 sequence (DNA): TGTGCCATCAGTGAGTCGATGGCACAATTCTCCTACGAGCAGTACTTC.

The chain has TRBV10-3 and TRBJ2-3; TRBD2 agrees at 9 bases. In germline, CDR1 is ENHRY, CDR2 SYGVKD. V lost 9 bases, J lost 3 bases, and 4 bases stayed unmatched. The CDR3 extends over 13 amino acids. The CDR3 region is CAIRGGATDTQYF. For the CDR3, the DNA is TGTGCCATTCGCGGGGGGGCTACAGATACGCAGTATTTT.

This clone was found once. The junction does not match germline at one end; this may be a read error. Other DNA sequences in the sample encode the same CDR3. The rearrangement uses TRBV25-1 and TRBJ2-1; TRBD2 matches at 7 bases. Germline V gene lookup returns CDR1 MGHDK and CDR2 SYGVNS. This CDR3 comprises 16 residues. CDR3 coding DNA: TGTGCCAGCAGTGAATATTCGGGGGGTAGTTACAACGAGCAGTTCTTC. Its protein product is CASSEYSGGSYNEQFF.

The V call is TRBV9, the J call TRBJ2-7; possibly TRBD2 for D (6 bases). Germline lookup yields CDR1 SGDLS and CDR2 YYNGEE. The CDR3 consists of 16 residues. V was cut by 0 bases and J by 0 bases, with 13 bases left in between. DNA of the CDR3: TGTGCCAGCAGCGTAGATGCGGGGTCTTACTCCTACGAGCAGTACTTC. Encoded protein: CASSVDAGSYSYEQYF.

V is TRBV10-1 and J is TRBJ2-7; 7 bases agree with TRBD1. This CDR3 has 15 amino acids. V trimming: 3 bases; J trimming: 0 bases; junction bases outside the gene matches: 5. Germline lookup yields CDR1 WNHNN and CDR2 SYGVQD (reference sequence). DNA of the CDR3: TGCGCCAGCAGTGAAGGCAGGGGGACCTCCTACGAGCAGTACTTC. Its translation: CASSEGRGTSYEQYF.

The table lists this clone with a count of one. This chain links TRBV10-1 with TRBJ2-1; D may be TRBD2 (6 bases). This CDR3 spans 16 amino acids. V was trimmed by 0 bases and J by 10 bases, leaving 19 bases between them. CDR1 is WNHNN, CDR2 SYGVQD, per germline (reference sequence). CDR3 sequence: CASSESGTAGKREQFF. CDR3 DNA: TGCGCCAGCAGTGAGTCGGGGACTGCGGGGAAGCGGGAGCAGTTCTTC.

The gene calls are TRBV6-5 and TRBJ1-1; no firm D call. The germline V and J ends were trimmed by 6 bases and 0 bases, with 8 bases remaining between them. The CDR3 loop spans 13 amino acids. Germline V gene lookup returns CDR1 MNHEY and CDR2 SVGAGI. The CDR3 coding sequence is TGTGCCAGCAGGAGAGGGTTGAACACTGAAGCTTTCTTT. Protein: CASRRGLNTEAFF.

The rearrangement joins TRBV7-2 to TRBJ1-5; 10 bases line up with TRBD1. The CDR3 consists of 18 residues. Germline V gives CDR1 SGHTA, CDR2 FQGNSA. V gave up 1 base and J gave up 0 bases; unmatched junction bases: 6. The CDR3 DNA follows: TGTGCCAGCAGCTTAGGGCGGGACAGGGGATATAGCAATCAGCCCCAGCATTTT. Encoded protein: CASSLGRDRGYSNQPQHF.

The rearrangement joins TRBV5-1 to TRBJ2-1; 7 nucleotides agree with TRBD2. Germline CDR1 reads SGHRS; CDR2 reads YFSETQ. This CDR3 is 15 amino acids long. Losses at the gene ends were 4 bases for V and 0 bases for J; bases not matched to a gene: 4. The CDR3 DNA sequence: TGCGCCAGCAGCCCCTCTAGCGGCTCCTACAATGAGCAGTTCTTC. Protein product: CASSPSSGSYNEQFF.

This chain joins TRBV7-8 and TRBJ2-7; a possible D gene is TRBD2 (5 bases). Germline values: CDR1 SGHVS, CDR2 FQNEAQ. The CDR3 sequence is 16 residues long. Trimming cost V 5 bases and J 0 bases, with 17 bases left between them. The CDR3 reads CASSLGSGGLSYEQYF. The CDR3 DNA reads TGTGCCAGCAGCCTAGGGTCGGGCGGACTCTCCTACGAGCAGTACTTC. Together with reference TRBV7-8 and TRBJ2-7, the CDR3 gives the full variable domain: GAGVSQSPRYKVAKRGQDVALRCDPISGHVSLFWYQQALGQGPEFLTYFQNEAQLDKSGLPSDRFFAERPEGSVSTLKIQRTQQEDSAVYLCASSLGSGGLSYEQYFGPGTRLTVT.

The rearrangement joins TRBV11-3 to TRBJ2-1; no clear D gene. The CDR3 runs to 12 residues. Germline values: CDR1 SGHNT, CDR2 YENEEA. V was cut by 0 bases and J by 9 bases, with 6 bases left in between. CDR3 in amino acids: CASSLDGSEQFF. The CDR3 DNA sequence: TGTGCCAGCAGCTTAGACGGTTCTGAGCAGTTCTTC.

The chain combines TRBV11-2 with TRBJ1-2; TRBD1 aligns across 8 bases. J was trimmed by 4 bases and V by 3 bases; bases with no gene match: 10. Per germline, CDR1 SGHAT and CDR2 FQNNGV. The CDR3 contains 16 residues. Here the CDR3 reads CASSFSGTGPSYGYTF. As DNA, the CDR3 is TGTGCCAGCAGCTTTTCCGGGACAGGCCCTAGCTATGGCTACACCTTC.

This clone occurred a few times. The V and J genes are TRBV29-1 and TRBJ2-3; TRBD2 agrees at 8 bases. J lost 6 bases, V lost 3 bases, and 2 bases had no gene match. Germline V gives CDR1 SQVTM, CDR2 ANQGSEA. The CDR3 runs 12 residues. CDR3 region: CSVDSGGDTQYF. The CDR3 region has the DNA TGCAGCGTTGATTCGGGGGGGGATACGCAGTATTTT.

With regard to this clone: This sample includes further DNA sequences coding for the same CDR3. The gene calls are TRBV6-1 and TRBJ2-2; 8 nucleotides match TRBD1. CDR3 size: 15 residues. J lost 4 bases, V lost 4 bases, and 5 bases had no gene match. CDR1 and CDR2 (germline): MNHNS, SASEGT. CDR3 in DNA: TGTGCCAGCAGTGGGCAGGGGGCGGGCACCGGGGAGCTGTTTTTT. As protein: CASSGQGAGTGELFF.

Of note for this clone: A junction boundary mismatches the germline segment, possibly from a read error. The chain joins TRBV7-6 to TRBJ1-1; no clear D. Germline lookup yields CDR1 SGHVS and CDR2 FNYEAQ. The CDR3 extends over 13 amino acids. The CDR3 sequence is CASSLEFGQTTVF. In DNA, the CDR3 is TGTGCCAGCAGCTTAGAGTTTGGGCAGACTACGGTCTTT.

V and J are TRBV27 and TRBJ2-7; 7 nucleotides align to TRBD2. Germline CDR1 reads MNHEY; CDR2 reads SMNVEV (reference sequence). The CDR3 covers 15 residues. The V gene end was trimmed by 3 bases and the J gene end by 1 base; junction bases not matched to a gene: 6. The CDR3 sequence is CASSLVGEGSYEQYF. CDR3 coding DNA: TGTGCCAGCAGTTTGGTAGGGGAGGGGTCCTACGAGCAGTACTTC.

The chain recombines TRBV7-3 with TRBJ2-3; perhaps TRBD2 as D (6 bases). Germline V CDR1 and CDR2: SGHTA, FQGTGA. Trimming took off 5 bases at V and 4 bases at J, with 13 bases between the two ends. This CDR3 is built from 14 residues. The CDR3 DNA reads TGTGCCAGCAGCCCCGGCGGGGTTCCAGATACGCAGTATTTT. Amino acids: CASSPGGVPDTQYF.

The CDR3 is CAWRAGNRNQPQHF. The CDR3 DNA is TGTGCCTGGAGGGCAGGGAACCGCAATCAGCCCCAGCATTTT. The chain links TRBV30 to TRBJ1-5; TRBD1 might be the D (5 bases). V lost 3 bases and J 2 bases, leaving 11 bases between the germline ends. The CDR3 covers 14 residues. CDR1 and CDR2 from the germline V gene are GTSNPN and SVGIG (reference sequence).

This chain joins TRBV5-5 and TRBJ1-6; TRBD1 matches at 7 bases. V lost 3 bases, J lost 7 bases, and 7 bases stayed unmatched. Per germline, CDR1 SGHKS and CDR2 YYEKEE (reference sequence). CDR3 length equals 15 residues. The CDR3 sequence: CASSSYRGWNSPLHF. Written as DNA, the CDR3 is TGTGCCAGCAGCTCGTACAGGGGTTGGAATTCACCCCTCCACTTT.

The V gene is TRBV5-1, the J gene TRBJ2-7; TRBD2 is a possible D gene (5 bases). This CDR3 region has 17 residues. V shed 0 bases and J shed 2 bases, with 18 bases lying between them. Germline CDR1 and CDR2: SGHRS and YFSETQ. The CDR3 DNA is TGCGCCAGCAGCTTGGGGTCCGGCGGACTGAGCCCCTACGAGCAGTACTTC. It is translated as CASSLGSGGLSPYEQYF.

This sequence joins TRBV2 and TRBJ2-4; 8 positions match TRBD1. The germline gives CDR1 SNHLY, CDR2 FYNNEI. V lost 5 bases, J lost 6 bases, and 12 bases stayed unmatched. CDR3 length: 16 amino acids. The CDR3 nucleotides read TGTGCCAGCAGTTCCCAGGGGGCGAGTTTTGCAAACATTCAGTACTTC. It yields the protein CASSSQGASFANIQYF. Using reference TRBV2 and TRBJ2-4 for the parts outside the CDR3, the full variable domain is EPEVTQTPSHQVTQMGQEVILRCVPISNHLYFYWYRQILGQKVEFLVSFYNNEISEKSEIFDDQFSVERPDGSNFTLKIRSTKLEDSAMYFCASSSQGASFANIQYFGAGTRLSVL.

J is TRBJ1-3 and V is TRBV7-8; D possibly corresponds to TRBD1 (6 bases). This CDR3 contains 21 residues. CDR1 and CDR2 from the germline V gene are SGHVS and FQNEAQ. V lost 0 bases and J lost 0, with 24 bases in between. The CDR3 region has the DNA TGTGCCAGCAGCTTAGCCCCCGATGGGGCGGACAGCTTCAACTCTGGAAACACCATATATTTT. Its translation is CASSLAPDGADSFNSGNTIYF.

The rearrangement joins TRBV29-1 to TRBJ2-3, with D possibly matching TRBD1 (6 bases). The CDR3 has 14 residues. V was clipped by 7 bases and J by 3 bases, with 17 bases between them. The germline gives CDR1 SQVTM, CDR2 ANQGSEA. The CDR3 reads CSARRGSATDTQYF. The CDR3 DNA reads TGCAGCGCCCGTAGGGGGAGTGCAACAGATACGCAGTATTTT.

Comment on this clone: The junction departs from the called germline gene at one end, perhaps through a read error. The chain has TRBV6-5 and TRBJ1-5; 8 bases fit TRBD1. CDR3 length: 15 amino acids. The V gene's germline CDR1 is MNHEY and CDR2 SVGAGI. In nucleotides, the CDR3 is TGTGCCAGCAGTGACTCCGACAGGGGCCATCAGCCCCAGCATTTT. It yields the protein CASSDSDRGHQPQHF.

The chain joins TRBV6-5 to TRBJ2-7, with TRBD1 matching over 7 bases. Looked up from germline, CDR1 is MNHEY and CDR2 is SVGAGI. This CDR3 is built from 13 residues. V lost 6 bases, J lost 4 bases, and 6 bases stayed unmatched. The CDR3 reads CASRRTGVYEQYF. The CDR3 DNA follows: TGTGCCAGCAGAAGGACAGGAGTATACGAGCAGTACTTC.

This clone was seen a single time. The chain recombines TRBV6-4 with TRBJ1-2; 7 bases are a match to TRBD1. Trimming at V came to 2 bases and at J to 5 bases, leaving 20 bases not matched to a gene. The CDR3 has 19 amino acids. The germline V gene encodes CDR1 MRHNA and CDR2 SNTAGT. CDR3 loop: CASSDLAGQHTRFYYGYTF. The CDR3 region has the DNA TGTGCCAGCAGTGACCTTGCGGGACAGCATACACGTTTTTATTATGGCTACACCTTC.

The chain is built from TRBV11-2 and TRBJ2-1; 8 nucleotides agree with TRBD1. Trimming at V came to 5 bases and at J to 4 bases, leaving 7 bases not matched to a gene. This CDR3 contains 15 residues. The germline V gene encodes CDR1 SGHAT and CDR2 FQNNGV. CDR3 coding DNA: TGTGCCAGCAGCCCAGGGACAGGTCCTTACAATGAGCAGTTCTTC. Translated, it gives CASSPGTGPYNEQFF. Full variable domain (remainder filled in from reference TRBV11-2 and TRBJ2-1): EAGVAQSPRYKIIEKRQSVAFWCNPISGHATLYWYQQILGQGPKLLIQFQNNGVVDDSQLPKDRFSAERLKGVDSTLKIQPAKLEDSAVYLCASSPGTGPYNEQFFGPGTRLTVL.

The J gene is TRBJ1-1, the V gene TRBV9; 9 bases map to TRBD1. CDR1 and CDR2 from the germline V gene are SGDLS and YYNGEE. This CDR3 has 15 residues. The junction had 7 bases not matched to a gene; V was cut back by 2 bases and J by 5 bases. In DNA, the CDR3 is TGTGCCAGCAGCGTCGGACAGGGGCGTGGGACTGAAGCTTTCTTT. Translating it yields CASSVGQGRGTEAFF.

This chain links TRBV29-1 with TRBJ2-3, with 11 bases identical to TRBD2. The germline CDR1 and CDR2 sequences are SQVTM and ANQGSEA. The V segment lost 2 bases and the J segment 7 bases; nucleotides outside the gene matches: 8. The CDR3 loop spans 15 amino acids. In DNA, the CDR3 is TGCAGCGTTGAATGGGCTAGCGGGGGGAGGAATACGCAGTATTTT. Its translation: CSVEWASGGRNTQYF.

This clone showed up just a few times. The CDR3 nucleotides are TGTGCCAGCAGTCAGACAGTTTATGGCTACACCTTC. Its protein is CASSQTVYGYTF. The chain uses TRBV5-8 and TRBJ1-2, with a weak D call TRBD1 (5 bases). Trimming took 5 bases from V and 5 from J, leaving 10 bases between them. Germline loops: CDR1 SGHTS, CDR2 YDEGEE. The CDR3 length is 12 residues.